Below are 24 T cell receptor beta chains sequenced from a single sample in a study of identifying expanded T cells in peripheral blood. TCRdb keeps only in-frame clones here, not all; method: immunoSEQ multiplex PCR. This sample carries tens of thousands of clones, 84% of them seen once, and the ten largest clones take around 19%. The specimen was blood. The source is a person aged 18-70 years in good health.

The V gene is TRBV11-2, the J gene TRBJ2-5; D is tentatively TRBD1 or TRBD2 (5 bases each). Trimming cost V 4 bases and J 2 bases, with 17 bases left between them. CDR1 and CDR2 (germline): SGHAT, FQNNGV. The CDR3 consists of 16 residues. The CDR3 reads CASSSMVGVAQETQYF. CDR3 bases: TGTGCCAGCAGCTCAATGGTGGGGGTGGCTCAAGAGACCCAGTACTTC. The entire variable domain, with the rest obtained from reference TRBV11-2 and TRBJ2-5, is as follows: EAGVAQSPRYKIIEKRQSVAFWCNPISGHATLYWYQQILGQGPKLLIQFQNNGVVDDSQLPKDRFSAERLKGVDSTLKIQPAKLEDSAVYLCASSSMVGVAQETQYFGPGTRLLVL.

This chain connects TRBV2 to TRBJ2-1; D is perhaps TRBD1 (6 bases). The CDR3 totals 13 residues. Trimming shortened V by 6 bases and J by 9 bases, and 15 bases separated the two germline ends. The germline V gene encodes CDR1 SNHLY and CDR2 FYNNEI. CDR3 region: CASRSQGRAEQFF. CDR3 bases: TGTGCCAGCAGGTCACAGGGTAGGGCTGAGCAGTTCTTC.

The rearrangement uses TRBV11-2 and TRBJ1-1; D possibly corresponds to TRBD1 (6 bases). Germline V gives CDR1 SGHAT, CDR2 FQNNGV. There are 15 residues in the CDR3. V lost 3 bases and J lost 4, with 15 bases in between. The CDR3 loop reads CASSLGSQGSTEAFF. The DNA of the CDR3 is TGTGCCAGCAGCTTGGGGTCACAGGGAAGCACTGAAGCTTTCTTT.

The chain couples TRBV5-4 to TRBJ1-2; a weak D match, TRBD1 (5 bases). V was pared by 1 base and J by 1 base, with 8 bases between. Germline CDR1 is SGHNT and CDR2 is YYREEE (reference sequence). CDR3 size: 14 residues. The CDR3 sequence: CASSLRGINYGYTF. The DNA for the CDR3 is TGTGCCAGCAGCTTGCGGGGGATTAACTATGGCTACACCTTC. The variable domain in full, with the rest retrieved from reference TRBV5-4 and TRBJ1-2, is ETGVTQSPTHLIKTRGQQVTLRCSSQSGHNTVSWYQQALGQGPQFIFQYYREEENGRGNFPPRFSGLQFPNYSSELNVNALELDDSALYLCASSLRGINYGYTFGSGTRLTVV.

The chain joins TRBV5-1 to TRBJ1-3; perhaps TRBD1 as D (5 bases). The germline CDR1 and CDR2 sequences are SGHRS and YFSETQ. The CDR3 extends over 15 amino acids. Trimming left V 4 bases short and J 2 bases short, with 13 bases between. Written as DNA, the CDR3 is TGCGCCAGCAGCGGGACCTCCCTCCCTGGAAACACCATATATTTT. Encoded protein: CASSGTSLPGNTIYF.

The rearrangement joins TRBV18 to TRBJ1-3; D gene uncertain. The CDR3 covers 15 residues. CDR1 and CDR2 from the germline V gene are KGHSH and LQKENI. V was cut by 5 bases and J by 0 bases, with 11 bases left in between. The DNA of the CDR3 is TGTGCCAGCTCATCGAACAGTTACTCTGGAAACACCATATATTTT. It yields the protein CASSSNSYSGNTIYF.

V usage is TRBV10-3 and J usage is TRBJ2-1; 10 nucleotides align to TRBD2. Trimming took 3 bases from V and 9 from J; bases not matched to a gene: 11. CDR3 length: 16 residues. Germline lookup yields CDR1 ENHRY and CDR2 SYGVKD. CDR3 sequence (DNA): TGTGCCATCAGTGAAATTGGCGGGACTAGCGCCCGTGAGCAGTTCTTC. This translates into CAISEIGGTSAREQFF.

V is TRBV19 and J is TRBJ2-2; 10 bases line up with TRBD2. V shed 6 bases and J 5 bases; nucleotides not matched to a gene: 18. Germline V lookup: CDR1 LNHDA, CDR2 SQIVND (reference sequence). This CDR3 has 19 amino acids. Written as DNA, the CDR3 is TGTGCCAGTAGCATCGGGGGGGGAAGCGGGAGGGCCAGGACCGGGGAGCTGTTTTTT. It codes for CASSIGGGSGRARTGELFF.

The rearrangement joins TRBV9 to TRBJ2-5; D is uncertain. Germline values: CDR1 SGDLS, CDR2 YYNGEE. Trimming stripped 7 bases from V and 4 bases from J, with 5 bases between. The CDR3 loop spans 10 amino acids. The CDR3 loop is CASGTETQYF. In DNA form, the CDR3 reads TGTGCCAGCGGCACAGAGACCCAGTACTTC.

The chain has TRBV19 and TRBJ2-5; D unclear. Germline V gene data show CDR1 as LNHDA and CDR2 as SQIVND (reference sequence). Trimming stripped 2 bases from V and 5 bases from J, with 3 bases between. CDR3 length: 11 amino acids. DNA of the CDR3: TGTGCCAGTAGTATAAAGGAGACCCAGTACTTC. Residues: CASSIKETQYF.

The chain is built from TRBV19 and TRBJ2-7; D is uncertain. The CDR3 length is 11 residues. Trimming shortened V by 3 bases and J by 6 bases, and 6 bases separated the two germline ends. Germline loops: CDR1 LNHDA, CDR2 SQIVND (reference sequence). Here the CDR3 reads CASSIGAEQYF. The DNA for the CDR3 is TGTGCCAGTAGTATTGGTGCCGAGCAGTACTTC.

The CDR3 coding sequence is TGTGCCAGCAGCCCAATTTCCGGGACTAGCGGTACCGGGGAGCTGTTTTTT. Translation gives CASSPISGTSGTGELFF. J is TRBJ2-2 and V is TRBV7-3; TRBD2 agrees at 11 bases. This CDR3 has 17 amino acids. The V gene's germline CDR1 is SGHTA and CDR2 FQGTGA. With V trimmed by 5 bases and J by 5 bases, 10 bases remained unmatched.

This chain links TRBV29-1 with TRBJ2-2; 10 bases are a match to TRBD1. V shed 6 bases and J 2 bases; nucleotides not matched to a gene: 6. The length of the CDR3 is 15 residues. Per germline, CDR1 SQVTM and CDR2 ANQGSEA. For the CDR3, the DNA is TGCAGCGTCCTCGACAGGGGGCAAAACACCGGGGAGCTGTTTTTT. Translated: CSVLDRGQNTGELFF.

The V and J genes are TRBV5-1 and TRBJ2-3; possible D gene TRBD2, 6 bases. Germline CDR1 reads SGHRS; CDR2 reads YFSETQ. V dropped 5 bases and J dropped 2 bases, with 12 bases sitting between them. The CDR3 contains 14 residues. The CDR3 reads CASRRGAPTDTQYF. The CDR3 nucleotides read TGCGCCAGCAGACGCGGGGCCCCCACAGATACGCAGTATTTT.

The V gene is TRBV15, the J gene TRBJ1-4; D not certain. Germline lookup yields CDR1 LNHNV and CDR2 YYDKDF (reference sequence). V lost 1 base, J lost 8 bases, and 5 bases lay in between. This CDR3 region has 12 residues. This CDR3 is CATSRGYEKLFF. The CDR3 coding sequence is TGTGCCACCAGCAGAGGGTACGAAAAACTGTTTTTT.

Within the sample, this clone is medium-sized. The chain carries TRBV5-6 and TRBJ1-5, with D tentatively TRBD1 (5 bases). Germline loops: CDR1 SGHDT, CDR2 YYEEEE. Between the trimmed V and J ends, which lost 0 bases and 2 bases, there was a span of 9 bases. This CDR3 has 15 amino acids. In DNA form, the CDR3 reads TGTGCCAGCAGCTTGGCTAGGGACCGCAATCAGCCCCAGCATTTT. This codes for CASSLARDRNQPQHF. Together with reference TRBV5-6 and TRBJ1-5, the CDR3 gives the full variable domain: DAGVTQSPTHLIKTRGQQVTLRCSPKSGHDTVSWYQQALGQGPQFIFQYYEEEERQRGNFPDRFSGHQFPNYSSELNVNALLLGDSALYLCASSLARDRNQPQHFGDGTRLSIL.

The CDR3 coding sequence is TGTGCCAGCAGTGACCGGGACAGAATAGGAAAACTGTTTTTT. It encodes CASSDRDRIGKLFF. This rearrangement joins TRBV6-1 to TRBJ1-4; 7 bases are shared with TRBD1. CDR1 is MNHNS and CDR2 is SASEGT in the germline V gene. There are 14 residues in the CDR3. The ends lost 3 bases at V and 10 bases at J; junction bases unmatched: 8.

The chain joins TRBV10-3 to TRBJ1-2; D not resolved. V gave up 10 bases and J gave up 8 bases, with 23 bases separating them. The CDR3 runs to 14 residues. CDR1 ENHRY and CDR2 SYGVKD come from the germline V gene. Here the CDR3 DNA reads TGTGCCACCCCGGCTATGGGGAATTCGAGCGGCTACACCTTC. It specifies CATPAMGNSSGYTF.

The chain combines TRBV5-1 with TRBJ2-7; maybe TRBD2 (6 bases). The CDR3 runs to 14 residues. V was cut by 3 bases and J by 3 bases, with 13 bases left in between. CDR1 and CDR2 (germline): SGHRS, YFSETQ. CDR3 sequence reads: CASSSGTGDYEQYF. The CDR3 DNA reads TGCGCCAGCAGCTCCGGGACGGGGGACTACGAGCAGTACTTC.

This clone has only one observation. The chain has TRBV11-2 and TRBJ2-1; 12 nucleotides line up with TRBD2. Germline CDR1 SGHAT, CDR2 FQNNGV. Trimming took 6 bases from V and 6 from J; bases not matched to a gene: 6. The length of the CDR3 is 15 residues. The CDR3 spells CASRPLAGGANEQFF. CDR3 coding DNA: TGTGCCAGCAGACCCCTAGCGGGAGGGGCCAATGAGCAGTTCTTC.

DNA of the CDR3: TGTGCCAGCAGGGACAGGGGAGCGACAGATACGCAGTATTTT. Translated, it gives CASRDRGATDTQYF. This chain uses TRBV6-5 with TRBJ2-3; TRBD1 matches 9 bases. Germline V gene data show CDR1 as MNHEY and CDR2 as SVGAGI. V lost 6 bases to trimming and J lost 3 bases; unmatched junction nucleotides: 4. This CDR3 contains 14 residues.

J is TRBJ1-2 and V is TRBV9; D call uncertain. Trimming left V 0 bases short and J 0 bases short, with 6 bases between. This CDR3 region has 14 residues. The germline V gene has CDR1 SGDLS and CDR2 YYNGEE. CDR3 DNA: TGTGCCAGCAGCGTAGGGATCACTAACTATGGCTACACCTTC. This gives the protein CASSVGITNYGYTF.

The chain recombines TRBV6-5 with TRBJ2-3; 8 nucleotides agree with TRBD1. Germline V gene lookup returns CDR1 MNHEY and CDR2 SVGAGI. With V trimmed by 0 bases and J by 5 bases, 4 bases remained unmatched. CDR3 length: 15 residues. The CDR3 loop reads CASSYSGTGLDTQYF. CDR3 nucleotides: TGTGCCAGCAGTTACTCGGGGACAGGTCTAGATACGCAGTATTTT.

This clone was counted a single time. The chain recombines TRBV7-2 with TRBJ2-2, with D maybe TRBD2 (6 bases). The V end was cut by 2 bases, the J end by 7 bases, with 17 bases between. Germline-derived CDR1 and CDR2 are SGHTA and FQGNSA. This CDR3 spans 16 amino acids. The CDR3 sequence: CASSLRGLPRGGELFF. In DNA, the CDR3 is TGTGCCAGCAGCTTAAGGGGACTCCCACGGGGCGGGGAGCTGTTTTTT.